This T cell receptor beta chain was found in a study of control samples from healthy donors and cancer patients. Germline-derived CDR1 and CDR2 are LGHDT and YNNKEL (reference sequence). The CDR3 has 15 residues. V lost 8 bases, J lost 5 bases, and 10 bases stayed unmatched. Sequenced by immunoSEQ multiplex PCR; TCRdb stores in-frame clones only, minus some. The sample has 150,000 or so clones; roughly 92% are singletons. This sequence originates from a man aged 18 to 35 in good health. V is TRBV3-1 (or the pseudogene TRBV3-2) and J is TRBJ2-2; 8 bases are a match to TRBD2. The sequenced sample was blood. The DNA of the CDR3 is TGTGCCAGCGGTCGACGGGGGGGAGAAACCGGGGAGCTGTTTTTT. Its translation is CASGRRGGETGELFF.